This TCR beta chain comes out of a study of vaccination effects on CD4 cells after COVID-19. Overall study context: Sampling of a couple of convalescent patients took place 16 days and one week prior to vaccination.

Some clones are missing from TCRdb's copy, which holds only in-frame ones; the method was immunoSEQ multiplex PCR. The repertoire includes about 24,000 clones, more than 70% of them detected once, and approximately 17% sits in the top ten. Study results and caveats: Recruitment yielded few convalescent patients, and the study had no early post-infection timepoints. Late post-vaccination, clones induced by infection and those induced by vaccine underwent marked clonal contraction.

V shed 4 bases and J shed 1 base, with 17 bases lying between them. CDR1 and CDR2 (germline): MGHRA, YSYEKL. This CDR3 region has 16 residues. Concerning this clone: Antigen unknown.

Under the ViraFEST assay, PBMC were stimulated with viral peptide pools so that antigen-specific CD4+ T cells expanded. Sequencing was performed afterwards. Upon completion of around ten days in culture, CD4+ T cells were isolated. SARS-CoV-2 infected the person between March and December 2020, as confirmed by PCR. With approximately 9.6 ug/ml peptides and about 9.5 IU/ml IL-2, 1.5 million to 2 million PBMC per well were cultured. This clonotype originated in a human donor who had a prior SARS-CoV-2 infection. This specimen consisted of CD4+ T cells from PBMCs cultured with SARS-CoV-2 spike peptides, obtained before COVID-19 vaccination. J is TRBJ2-7 and V is TRBV4-1; D is possibly TRBD2 (6 bases). The CDR3 DNA sequence: TGCGCCAGCAGCCGCCTCCCGGCGGGACGGTCCTACGAGCAGTACTTC. It yields the protein CASSRLPAGRSYEQYF.